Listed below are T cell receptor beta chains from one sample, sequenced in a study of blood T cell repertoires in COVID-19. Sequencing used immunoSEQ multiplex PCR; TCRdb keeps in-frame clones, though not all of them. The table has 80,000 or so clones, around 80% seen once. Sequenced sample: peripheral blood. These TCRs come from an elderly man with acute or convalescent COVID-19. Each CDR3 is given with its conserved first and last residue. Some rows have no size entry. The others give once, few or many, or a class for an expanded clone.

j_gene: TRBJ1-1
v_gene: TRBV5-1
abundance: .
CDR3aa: CASSGGTGNTEAFF

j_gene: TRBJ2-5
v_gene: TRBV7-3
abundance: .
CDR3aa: CASSLISQETQYF

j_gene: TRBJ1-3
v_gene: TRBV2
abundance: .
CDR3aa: CASTVSSGNTIYF

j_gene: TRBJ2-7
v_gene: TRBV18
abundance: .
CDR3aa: CASSPKPAEAYEQYF

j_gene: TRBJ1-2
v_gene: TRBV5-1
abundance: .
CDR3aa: CASSLAPPGQGTGYTF

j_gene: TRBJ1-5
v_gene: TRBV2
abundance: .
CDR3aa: CASSEYRGRRPNQPQHF

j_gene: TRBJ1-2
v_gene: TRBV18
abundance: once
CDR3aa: CASSSLQGNYGYTF

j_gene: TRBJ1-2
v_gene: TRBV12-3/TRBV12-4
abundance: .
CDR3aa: CASSRQYGYTF

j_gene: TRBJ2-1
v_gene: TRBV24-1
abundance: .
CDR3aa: CATSDPGLAGGLEQFF

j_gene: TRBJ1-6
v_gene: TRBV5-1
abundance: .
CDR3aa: CASSQTGGRILF

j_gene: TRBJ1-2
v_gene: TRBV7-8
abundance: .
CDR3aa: CASSLRDRDGGYTF

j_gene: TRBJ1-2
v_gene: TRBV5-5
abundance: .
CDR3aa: CASSEQGDGYTF

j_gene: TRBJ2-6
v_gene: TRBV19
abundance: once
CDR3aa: CASRQISGANVLTF

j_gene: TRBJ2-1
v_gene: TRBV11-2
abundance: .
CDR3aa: CASSLARGGLSEQFF

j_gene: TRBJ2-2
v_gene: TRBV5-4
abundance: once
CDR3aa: CASSLADREDGELFF

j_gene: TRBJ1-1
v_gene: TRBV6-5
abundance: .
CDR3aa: CASFNRASTEAFF

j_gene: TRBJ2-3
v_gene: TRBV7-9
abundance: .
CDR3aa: CASSLGGQGRDTQYF

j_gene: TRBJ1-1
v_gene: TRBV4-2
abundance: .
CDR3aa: CASSQARTGLNTEAFF

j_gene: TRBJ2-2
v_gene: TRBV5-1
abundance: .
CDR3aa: CASSLGTGYTGELFF

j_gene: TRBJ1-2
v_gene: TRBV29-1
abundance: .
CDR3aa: CSVNLDRAAGYGYTF

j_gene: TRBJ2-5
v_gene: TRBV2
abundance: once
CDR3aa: CASSEPRGGETQYF

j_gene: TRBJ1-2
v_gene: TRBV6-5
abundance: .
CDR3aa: CASRTTLGYGYTF

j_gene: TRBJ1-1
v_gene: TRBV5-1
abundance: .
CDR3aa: CASTSWTDNTEAFF

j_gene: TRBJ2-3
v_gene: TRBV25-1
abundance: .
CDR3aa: CASRGGTGITDTQYF

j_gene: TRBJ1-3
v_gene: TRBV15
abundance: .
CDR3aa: CATSTVGQVIRPGNTIYF

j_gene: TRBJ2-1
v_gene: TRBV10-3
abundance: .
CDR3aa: CAIRNGLAGGYTGDNEQFF

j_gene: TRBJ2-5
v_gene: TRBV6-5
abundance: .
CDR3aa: CASSYSRGQETQYF

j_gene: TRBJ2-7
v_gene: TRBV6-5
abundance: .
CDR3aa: CASTEVGTNSYEQYF

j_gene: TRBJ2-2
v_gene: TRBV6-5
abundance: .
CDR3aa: CASSYSNRDTGELFF

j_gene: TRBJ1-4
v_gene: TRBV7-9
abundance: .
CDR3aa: CASSLATGNEKLFF

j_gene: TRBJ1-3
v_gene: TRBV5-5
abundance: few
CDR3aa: CASSPGTATNTIYF

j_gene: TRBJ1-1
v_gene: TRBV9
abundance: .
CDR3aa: CASSLDSLNTEAFF

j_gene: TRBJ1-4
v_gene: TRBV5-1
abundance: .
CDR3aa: CASRLGQGNEKLFF

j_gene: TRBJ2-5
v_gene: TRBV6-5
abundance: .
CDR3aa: CASRRGGRETQYF

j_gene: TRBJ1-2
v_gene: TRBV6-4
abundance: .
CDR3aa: CASSEGDRDGYTF

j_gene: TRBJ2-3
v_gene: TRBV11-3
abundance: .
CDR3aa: CASSLGKAGDTDTQYF

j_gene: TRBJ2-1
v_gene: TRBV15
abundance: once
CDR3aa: CATSRVQQGSAEQFF

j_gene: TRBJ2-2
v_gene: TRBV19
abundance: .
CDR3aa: CASSTYRMNTGELFF

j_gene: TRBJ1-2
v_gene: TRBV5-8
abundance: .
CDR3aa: CASTLRSYGYTF

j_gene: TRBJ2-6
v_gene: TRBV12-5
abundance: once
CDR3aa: CASGPGTGSSGANVLTF

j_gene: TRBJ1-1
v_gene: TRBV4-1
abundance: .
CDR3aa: CASSQSGTGEGAFF

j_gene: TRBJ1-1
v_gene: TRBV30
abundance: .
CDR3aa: CAWSVTGGGTEAFF

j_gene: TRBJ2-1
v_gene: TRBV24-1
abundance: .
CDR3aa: CATSTTTESSYNEQFF

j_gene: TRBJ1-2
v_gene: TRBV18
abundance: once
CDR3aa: CASSEGRLGYTF

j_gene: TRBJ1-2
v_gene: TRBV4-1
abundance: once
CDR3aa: CASSQGETGSNYGYTF

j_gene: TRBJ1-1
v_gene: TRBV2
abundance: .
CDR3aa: CASSGYRGSGTEAFF

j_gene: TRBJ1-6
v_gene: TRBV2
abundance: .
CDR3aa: CASRDRVGAYNSPLHF

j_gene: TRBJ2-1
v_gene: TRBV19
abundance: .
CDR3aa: CASSIGVAEAWNEQFF

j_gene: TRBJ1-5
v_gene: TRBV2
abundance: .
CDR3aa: CASRATSLRNQPQHF

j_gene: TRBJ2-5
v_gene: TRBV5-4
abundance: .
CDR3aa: CASSLDPHGETQYF

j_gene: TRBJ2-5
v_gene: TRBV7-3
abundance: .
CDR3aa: CASSPTATQETQYF

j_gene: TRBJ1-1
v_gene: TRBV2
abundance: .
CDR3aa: CASTYRGGTEAFF

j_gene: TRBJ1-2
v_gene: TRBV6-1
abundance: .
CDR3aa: CASSEGIPDYGYTF

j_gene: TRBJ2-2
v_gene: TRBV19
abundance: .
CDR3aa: CASSNGRQTTGELFF